Sequencing of this T cell receptor beta chain was carried out in a study of T cell responses to AZD1222 COVID-19 vaccine. Profiling relied on immunoSEQ multiplex PCR, and the TCRdb table lists in-frame clones only, not all of them. The repertoire holds around 95,000 clones, with about 93% as singletons. The sequenced sample was peripheral blood, obtained on day 0 of AZD1222 vaccination. This TCR was recovered from an adult in good health.

In DNA form, the CDR3 reads TGTGCCAGCAGTCGCGGCGACAGGCCATACGAGCAGTACTTC. Amino acids: CASSRGDRPYEQYF. The chain combines TRBV27 with TRBJ2-7, with a weak D call TRBD1 (6 bases). V was cut by 5 bases and J by 4 bases, with 15 bases left in between. The CDR3 contains 14 residues. Germline CDR1 and CDR2: MNHEY and SMNVEV (reference sequence).